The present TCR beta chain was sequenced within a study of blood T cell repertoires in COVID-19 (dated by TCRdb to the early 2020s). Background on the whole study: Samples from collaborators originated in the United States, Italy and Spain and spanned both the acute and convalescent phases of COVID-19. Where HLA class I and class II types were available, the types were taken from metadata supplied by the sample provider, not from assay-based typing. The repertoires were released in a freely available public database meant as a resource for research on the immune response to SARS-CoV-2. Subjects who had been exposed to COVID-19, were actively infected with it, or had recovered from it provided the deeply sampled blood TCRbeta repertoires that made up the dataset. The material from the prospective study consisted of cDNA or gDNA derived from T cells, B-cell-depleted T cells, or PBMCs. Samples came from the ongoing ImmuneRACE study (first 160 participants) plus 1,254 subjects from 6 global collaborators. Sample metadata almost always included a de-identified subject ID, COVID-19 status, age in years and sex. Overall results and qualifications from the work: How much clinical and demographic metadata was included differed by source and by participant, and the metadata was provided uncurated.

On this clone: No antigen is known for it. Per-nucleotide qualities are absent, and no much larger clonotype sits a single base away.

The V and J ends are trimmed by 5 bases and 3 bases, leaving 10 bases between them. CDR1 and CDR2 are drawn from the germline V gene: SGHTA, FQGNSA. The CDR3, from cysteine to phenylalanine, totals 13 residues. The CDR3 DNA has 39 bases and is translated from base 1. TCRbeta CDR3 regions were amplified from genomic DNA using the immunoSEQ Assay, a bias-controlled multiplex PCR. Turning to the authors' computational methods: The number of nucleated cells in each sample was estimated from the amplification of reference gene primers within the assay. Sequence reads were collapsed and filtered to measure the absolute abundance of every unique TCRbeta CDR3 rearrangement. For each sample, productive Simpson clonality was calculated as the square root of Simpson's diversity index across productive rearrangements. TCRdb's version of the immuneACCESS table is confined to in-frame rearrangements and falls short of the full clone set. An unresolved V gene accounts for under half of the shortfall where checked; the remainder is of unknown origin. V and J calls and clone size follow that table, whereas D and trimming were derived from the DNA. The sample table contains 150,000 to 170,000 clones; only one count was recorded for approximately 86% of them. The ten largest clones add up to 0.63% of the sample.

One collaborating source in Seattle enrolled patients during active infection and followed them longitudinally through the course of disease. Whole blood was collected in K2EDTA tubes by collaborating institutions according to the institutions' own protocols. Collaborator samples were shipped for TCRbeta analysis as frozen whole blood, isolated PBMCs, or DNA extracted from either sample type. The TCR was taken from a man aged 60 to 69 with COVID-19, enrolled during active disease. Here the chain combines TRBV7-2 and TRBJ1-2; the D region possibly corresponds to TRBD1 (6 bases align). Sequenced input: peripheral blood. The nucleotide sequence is TGTGCCAGCAGCCCGGACAGTTACTATGGCTACACCTTC. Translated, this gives CASSPDSYYGYTF.